This T cell receptor (beta chain) comes out of a study of blood T cells in healthy people across ages (dated by TCRdb to the mid-2010s). Turning to the overall study: In model experiments, template switching captured roughly one uniquely barcoded TCR beta cDNA molecule for every two T cells. Age-related changes in TCR beta repertoire diversity were measured in the study by deep sequencing normalized with unique cDNA molecular identifiers. Four age groups were formed from the donors: young (average 16 years), middle-aged (approximately 40), aged (roughly 56) and long-lived (more than 75). To avoid experimental bias, donors of different ages were spread randomly across the sequencing lanes. The study analyzed two additional independent replicas of 1 million unique cDNA reads from the same blood draw for two donors, one aged 18 to 30 and one aged 80 or older. What the work shows at the level of the full study, not this receptor alone: Observed TCR beta diversity per million T cells fell roughly linearly with age, and a significant reduction was already apparent by age roughly 40. Estimates of total diversity from one million sequenced T cells were regarded as lower bounds and underestimates. Since profiling was done on bulk unsorted PBMCs, naive and antigen-experienced compartments could not be conclusively compared. Because the CMV infection status of the donors was unknown, age-related changes in expanded clonotypes may potentially have been confounded. There was a strong correlation between observed TCR beta diversity and the percentage of naive T cells measured by flow cytometry. Compared with the aged group, the long-lived group had more naive CD4+ T cells, fewer expanded clones and increased TCR diversity, suggesting age selection.

The library was made by 5' RACE. Reads for this sample came from an Illumina HiSeq 2500. A second roughly 6 to 12 cycle PCR used a sample-barcoded 5' primer and a J-beta primer mix. A unique molecular identifier was introduced onto each TCR beta cDNA molecule by a template-switch 5' adaptor carrying 12 random nucleotides. At least 2.5 million CDR3-containing paired-end reads were obtained from each sample. All of the RNA was converted into first-strand cDNA using the Mint cDNA synthesis kit, with a TRBC-specific oligonucleotide serving as the primer. Following uracil-DNA glycosylase treatment, a first 18-cycle PCR with universal primers M1SS and BC2_uni_R was performed on all cDNA. The authors' analysis ran thus. For normalization, 1 million high-quality reads, each with a distinct molecular identifier, were randomly selected from each sample. Reads sharing molecular identifiers were discarded rather than binned into consensus sequences. MiTCR, run with a Q25 quality threshold and the strictest error-elimination algorithm, handled CDR3 identification, clonotype clustering and error correction. Lower-bound total TCR beta diversity was estimated with a nonparametric unseen species model using Euler transformation. The public reads were reprocessed in TCRdb via fastp at Q25 and MiXCR, keeping in-frame beta chains. CDR3 protein duplicates are merged, each entry listing the most common genes and DNA. The V and J calls follow TCRdb's processing rather than the paper's. A total of approximately 320,000 distinct CDR3 sequences appear in this sample, 27% of them only once. The ten largest clones add up to 29% of the sample.

The trim is 0 bases for V and 2 bases for J, with a gap of 11 bases between the germline ends. The germline V gene specifies MNHNS as CDR1 and SASEGT as CDR2. The CDR3 contains 15 residues, cysteine and phenylalanine counted. Here the CDR3 DNA is all that survives: 45 bases in frame from base 1. Donors were under 40 systemically healthy Caucasian individuals from Russia aged roughly 6 to 90 years. Each donor gave 8 to 10 milliliters of peripheral blood, drawn into EDTA-treated Vacutainer tubes. Ficoll-Paque density-gradient centrifugation was used to isolate PBMCs, with at least 6.5 million per sample. Total RNA, at least 5 micrograms per sample, was extracted from PBMCs with Trizol reagent. For every donor, flow cytometry on a PBMC aliquot measured the percentage of naive CD45RAhigh/CD27high T cells. A note on this clonotype: Its cognate antigen has yet to be identified. The record has no base qualities; no much larger clone is one base away.

The V gene is TRBV6-1 and the J gene is TRBJ2-7; the D gene could be either TRBD1 or TRBD2, each agreeing at 7 bases. The origin of this receptor is a woman aged 65 to 85 in good health. The material sequenced was blood. CDR3 reads: CASSEAQGGPYEQYF. The nucleotide sequence is TGTGCCAGCAGTGAAGCCCAGGGGGGGCCCTACGAGCAGTACTTC.